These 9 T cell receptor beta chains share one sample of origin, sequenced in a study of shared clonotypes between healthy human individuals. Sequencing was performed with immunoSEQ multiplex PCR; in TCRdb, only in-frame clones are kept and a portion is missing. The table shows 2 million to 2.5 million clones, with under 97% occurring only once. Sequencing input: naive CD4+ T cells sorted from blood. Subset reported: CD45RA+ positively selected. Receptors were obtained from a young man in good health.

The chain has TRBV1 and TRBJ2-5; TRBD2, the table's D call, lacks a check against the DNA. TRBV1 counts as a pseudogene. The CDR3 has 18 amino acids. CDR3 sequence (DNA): TGCACCAGCAGCCAAGATTCAGCGGGGGGCCGCTCCCAAGAGACCCAGTACTTC. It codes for CTSSQDSAGGRSQETQYF.

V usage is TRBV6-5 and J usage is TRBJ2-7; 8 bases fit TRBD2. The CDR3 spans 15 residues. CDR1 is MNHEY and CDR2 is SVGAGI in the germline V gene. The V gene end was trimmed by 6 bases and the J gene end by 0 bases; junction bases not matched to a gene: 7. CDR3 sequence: CASRLATSGSYEQYF. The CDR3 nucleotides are TGTGCCAGCAGACTCGCCACTAGCGGCTCCTACGAGCAGTACTTC.

The CDR3 sequence is CAAARTANTGELFF. CDR3 bases: TGTGCCGCTGCGAGGACAGCGAACACCGGGGAGCTGTTTTTT. The chain links TRBV6-1 to TRBJ2-2; D is perhaps TRBD1 (6 bases). Germline loops: CDR1 MNHNS, CDR2 SASEGT. Trimming cost V 11 bases and J 0 bases, with 13 bases left between them. The CDR3 is 14 amino acids.

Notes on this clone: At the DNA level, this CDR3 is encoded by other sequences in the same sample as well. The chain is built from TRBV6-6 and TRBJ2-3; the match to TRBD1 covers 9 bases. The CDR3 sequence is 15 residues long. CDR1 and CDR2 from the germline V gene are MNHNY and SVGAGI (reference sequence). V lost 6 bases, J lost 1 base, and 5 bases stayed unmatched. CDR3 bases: TGTGCCAGCAGCCCCCGGGACAGGGGCACAGATACGCAGTATTTT. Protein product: CASSPRDRGTDTQYF.

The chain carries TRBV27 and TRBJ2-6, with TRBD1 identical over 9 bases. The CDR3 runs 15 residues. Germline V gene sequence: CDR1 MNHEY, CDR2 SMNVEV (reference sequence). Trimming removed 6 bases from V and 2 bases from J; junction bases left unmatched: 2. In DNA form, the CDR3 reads TGTGCCAGCAGCACAGGGGGCACTGGGGCCAACGTCCTGACTTTC. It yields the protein CASSTGGTGANVLTF.

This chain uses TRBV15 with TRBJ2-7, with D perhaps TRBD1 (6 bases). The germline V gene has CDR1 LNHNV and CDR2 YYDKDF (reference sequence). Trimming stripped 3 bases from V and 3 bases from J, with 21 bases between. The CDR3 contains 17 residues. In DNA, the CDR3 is TGTGCCACCAGCAGCCCGGGCTGGGGGCTTGAAGGCTACGAGCAGTACTTC. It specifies CATSSPGWGLEGYEQYF.

CDR3: CASSQETRYEQFF. For the CDR3, the DNA is TGCGCCAGCAGCCAAGAAACACGATATGAGCAGTTCTTC. The gene calls are TRBV4-3 and TRBJ2-1; D unclear. V was trimmed by 0 bases and J by 8 bases, leaving 8 bases between them. The CDR3 totals 13 residues. Germline V gene data show CDR1 as LGHNA and CDR2 as YSLEER.

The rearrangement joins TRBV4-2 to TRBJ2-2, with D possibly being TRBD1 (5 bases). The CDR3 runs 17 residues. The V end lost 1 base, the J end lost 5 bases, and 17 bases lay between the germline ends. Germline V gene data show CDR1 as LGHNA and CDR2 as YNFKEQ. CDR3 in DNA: TGTGCCAGCAGCCAAGGGTATGCAGGGATGAGAACCGGGGAGCTGTTTTTT. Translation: CASSQGYAGMRTGELFF.

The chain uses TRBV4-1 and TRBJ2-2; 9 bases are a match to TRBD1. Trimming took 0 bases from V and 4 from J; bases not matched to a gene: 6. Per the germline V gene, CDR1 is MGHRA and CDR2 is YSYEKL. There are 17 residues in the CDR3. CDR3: CASSQEGTGGGTGELFF. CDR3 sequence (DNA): TGCGCCAGCAGCCAAGAAGGTACAGGGGGCGGCACCGGGGAGCTGTTTTTT.